These 8 T cell receptor beta chains share one sample of origin, sequenced in a study of cytomegalovirus exposure and HLA in healthy donors. The study ran its PCR with 60 Vbeta and 13 Jbeta primers. Clones were read by immunoSEQ multiplex PCR, and TCRdb kept only the in-frame ones, dropping some. The sample carries over 150,000 clones, around 77% recorded once. Source material: PBMCs. Source of these receptors: a woman between 25 and 40 years old in good health and CMV-seronegative.

In this sample, this clone turned up once. This rearrangement joins TRBV5-1 to TRBJ2-1, with D possibly TRBD1 on 7 matching bases. The V end was cut by 3 bases, the J end by 4 bases, with 17 bases between. Germline assignment: CDR1 SGHRS and CDR2 YFSETQ. This CDR3 is built from 16 residues. CDR3 sequence reads: CASSSGSQGGYNEQFF. CDR3 sequence (DNA): TGCGCCAGCAGCTCCGGAAGTCAGGGGGGTTACAATGAGCAGTTCTTC.

On this clone: The CDR3 carries no conserved terminal phenylalanine or tryptophan, so it likely arises from a read error. This chain links TRBV6-5 with TRBJ2-7; 9 bases agree with TRBD1. J was trimmed by 5 bases and V by 2 bases; bases with no gene match: 7. The CDR3 consists of 15 residues. Germline assignment: CDR1 MNHEY and CDR2 SVGAGI. CDR3 nucleotides: TGTGCCAGCAGTTACCTCCGGGACAGGGTCGACGAGCAGTACCTC. Encoded protein: CASSYLRDRVDEQYL.

The rearrangement links TRBV15 to TRBJ2-1; D is possibly TRBD1 (7 bases). Germline V gene sequence: CDR1 LNHNV, CDR2 YYDKDF (reference sequence). The CDR3 has 15 residues. Deletions cut 5 bases from V and 5 bases from J, with 16 bases between. The CDR3 is CATSEYRGGNNEQFF. The CDR3 bases are TGTGCCACCAGCGAATACAGGGGCGGGAACAATGAGCAGTTCTTC.

The gene calls are TRBV10-3 and TRBJ1-5, with D tentatively TRBD1 (6 bases). This CDR3 has 16 residues. Trimming pared 3 bases from V and 5 bases from J, leaving 17 bases between. Germline-derived CDR1 and CDR2 are ENHRY and SYGVKD. In nucleotides, the CDR3 is TGTGCCATCAGTGACCCCGCGGGGGGCGCGGATCAGCCCCAGCATTTT. It encodes CAISDPAGGADQPQHF.

This sequence joins TRBV20-1 and TRBJ2-4; no firm D call. Germline-derived CDR1 and CDR2 are DFQATT and SNEGSKA (reference sequence). The CDR3 contains 11 residues. Between the trimmed V and J ends, which lost 6 bases and 5 bases, there was a span of 8 bases. CDR3 in amino acids: CSARSQNIQYF. DNA for the CDR3: TGCAGTGCGCGATCCCAAAACATTCAGTACTTC.

V is TRBV5-8 and J is TRBJ1-2, with D perhaps TRBD1 (5 bases). CDR3 length: 14 residues. CDR1 and CDR2 from the germline V gene are SGHTS and YDEGEE. Trimming pared 0 bases from V and 3 bases from J, leaving 9 bases between. The CDR3 is CASSLVGRDYGYTF. The CDR3 DNA reads TGTGCCAGCAGCTTGGTCGGCAGGGACTATGGCTACACCTTC.

The chain recombines TRBV7-3 with TRBJ1-4; D call uncertain. Germline lookup yields CDR1 SGHTA and CDR2 FQGTGA. The CDR3 consists of 19 residues. Trimming pared 4 bases from V and 1 base from J, leaving 22 bases between. CDR3 in DNA: TGTGCCAGCAGCTCCAAGGGTCCCGGGGAAAGGAAAACTAATGAAAAACTGTTTTTT. It is translated as CASSSKGPGERKTNEKLFF.

The chain links TRBV7-8 to TRBJ1-1; D gene uncertain. Germline CDR1 SGHVS, CDR2 FQNEAQ. The V and J ends lost 5 bases and 4 bases respectively, with 17 bases between them. This CDR3 contains 15 residues. The CDR3 here is CASSLLREYGTEAFF. The DNA of the CDR3 is TGTGCCAGCAGCCTCTTAAGGGAGTACGGCACTGAAGCTTTCTTT.